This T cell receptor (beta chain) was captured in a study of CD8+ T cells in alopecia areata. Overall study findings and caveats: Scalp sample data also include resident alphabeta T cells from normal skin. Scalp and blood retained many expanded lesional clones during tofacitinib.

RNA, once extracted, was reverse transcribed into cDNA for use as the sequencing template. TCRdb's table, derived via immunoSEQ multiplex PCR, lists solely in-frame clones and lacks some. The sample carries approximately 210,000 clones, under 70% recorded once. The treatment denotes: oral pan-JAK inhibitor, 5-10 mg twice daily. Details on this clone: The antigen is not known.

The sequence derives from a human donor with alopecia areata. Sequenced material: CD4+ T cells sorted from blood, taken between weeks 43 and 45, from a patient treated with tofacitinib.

The CDR3 DNA reads TGCAGCTTTCTAGGTGTTACCTACGAGCAGTACTTC. Encoded protein: CSFLGVTYEQYF. The chain is built from TRBV29-1 and TRBJ2-7; D remains ambiguous. V dropped 8 bases and J dropped 2 bases, with 13 bases sitting between them. The CDR3 runs 12 residues. The germline V gene has CDR1 SQVTM and CDR2 ANQGSEA.